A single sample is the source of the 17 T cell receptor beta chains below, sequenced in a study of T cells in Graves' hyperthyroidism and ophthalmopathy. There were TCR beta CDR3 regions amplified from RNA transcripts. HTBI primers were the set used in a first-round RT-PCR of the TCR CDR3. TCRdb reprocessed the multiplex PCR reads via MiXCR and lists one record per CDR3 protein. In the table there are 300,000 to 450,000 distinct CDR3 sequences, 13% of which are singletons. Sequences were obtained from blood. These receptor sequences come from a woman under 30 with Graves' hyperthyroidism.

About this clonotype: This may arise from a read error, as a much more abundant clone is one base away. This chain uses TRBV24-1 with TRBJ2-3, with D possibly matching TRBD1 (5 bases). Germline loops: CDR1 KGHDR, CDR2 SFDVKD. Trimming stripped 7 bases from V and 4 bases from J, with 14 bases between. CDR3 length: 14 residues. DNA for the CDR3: TGTGCCACCAGCTCCCCAGGGTCGGCAGATACGCAGTATTTT. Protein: CATSSPGSADTQYF.

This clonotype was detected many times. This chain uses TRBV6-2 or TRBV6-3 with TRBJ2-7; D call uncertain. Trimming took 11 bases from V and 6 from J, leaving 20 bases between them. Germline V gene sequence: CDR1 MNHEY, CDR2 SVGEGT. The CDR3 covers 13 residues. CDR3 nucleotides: TGTGCCGGAATATCGGGCTCTCTACCCGAGCAGTACTTC. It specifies CAGISGSLPEQYF.

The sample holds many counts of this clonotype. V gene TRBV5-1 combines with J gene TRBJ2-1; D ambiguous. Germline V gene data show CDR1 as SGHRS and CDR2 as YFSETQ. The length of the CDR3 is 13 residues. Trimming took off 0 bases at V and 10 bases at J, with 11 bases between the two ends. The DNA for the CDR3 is TGCGCCAGCAGCTTGGGGTCCCCGGGCGAGCAGTTCTTC. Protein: CASSLGSPGEQFF.

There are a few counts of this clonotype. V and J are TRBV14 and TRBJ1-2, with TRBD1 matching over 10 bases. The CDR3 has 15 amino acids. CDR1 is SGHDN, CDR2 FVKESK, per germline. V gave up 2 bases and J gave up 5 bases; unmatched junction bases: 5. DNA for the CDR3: TGTGCCAGCAGCCAATTCGGGGACAGGGGATATGGCTACACCTTC. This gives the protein CASSQFGDRGYGYTF.

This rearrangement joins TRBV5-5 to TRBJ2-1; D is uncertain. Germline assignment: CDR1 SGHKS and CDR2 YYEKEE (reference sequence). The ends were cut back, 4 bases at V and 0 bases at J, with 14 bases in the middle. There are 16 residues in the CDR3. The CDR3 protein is CASSQDRAPSYNEQFF. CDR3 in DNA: TGTGCCAGCAGCCAAGATCGGGCCCCCTCCTACAATGAGCAGTTCTTC.

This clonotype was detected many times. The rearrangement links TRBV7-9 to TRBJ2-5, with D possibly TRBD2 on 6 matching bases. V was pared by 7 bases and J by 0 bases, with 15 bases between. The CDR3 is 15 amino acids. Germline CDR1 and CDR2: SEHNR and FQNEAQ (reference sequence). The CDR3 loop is CASTSGVPYQETQYF. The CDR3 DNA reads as TGTGCCAGCACCTCGGGGGTGCCGTACCAAGAGACCCAGTACTTC. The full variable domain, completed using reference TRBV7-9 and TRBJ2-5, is DTGVSQNPRHKITKRGQNVTFRCDPISEHNRLYWYRQTLGQGPEFLTYFQNEAQLEKSRLLSDRFSAERPKGSFSTLEIQRTEQGDSAMYLCASTSGVPYQETQYFGPGTRLLVL.

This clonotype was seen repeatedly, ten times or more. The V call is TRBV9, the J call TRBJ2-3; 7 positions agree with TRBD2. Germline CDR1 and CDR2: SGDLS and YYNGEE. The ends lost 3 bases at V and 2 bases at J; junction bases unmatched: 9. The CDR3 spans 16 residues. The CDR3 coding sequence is TGTGCCAGCAGCGAGGGGCGGGGGAGCTACACAGATACGCAGTATTTT. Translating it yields CASSEGRGSYTDTQYF.

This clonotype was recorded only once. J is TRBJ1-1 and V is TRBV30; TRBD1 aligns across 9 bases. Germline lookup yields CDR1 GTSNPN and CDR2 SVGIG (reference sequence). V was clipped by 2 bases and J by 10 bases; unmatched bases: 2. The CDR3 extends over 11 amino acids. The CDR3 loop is CAWSLGQGAFF. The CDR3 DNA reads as TGTGCCTGGAGTTTGGGACAGGGAGCTTTCTTT. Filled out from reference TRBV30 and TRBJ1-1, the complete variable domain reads SQTIHQWPATLVQPVGSPLSLECTVEGTSNPNLYWYRQAAGRGLQLLFYSVGIGQISSEVPQNLSASRPQDRQFILSSKKLLLSDSGFYLCAWSLGQGAFFGQGTRLTVV.

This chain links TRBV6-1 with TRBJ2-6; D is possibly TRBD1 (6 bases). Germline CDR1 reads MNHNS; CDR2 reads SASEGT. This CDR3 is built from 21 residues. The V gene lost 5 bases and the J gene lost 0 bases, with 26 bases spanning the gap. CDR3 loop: CASSSAGTPPFYPSGANVLTF. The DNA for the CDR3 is TGTGCCAGCAGTAGCGCTGGGACACCTCCGTTTTACCCCTCTGGGGCCAACGTCCTGACTTTC.

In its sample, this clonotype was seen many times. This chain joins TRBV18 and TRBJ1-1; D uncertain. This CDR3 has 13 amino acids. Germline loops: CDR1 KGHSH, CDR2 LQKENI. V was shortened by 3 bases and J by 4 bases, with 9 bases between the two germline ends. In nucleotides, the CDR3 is TGTGCCAGCTCACCCCCCGGCGGCACTGAAGCTTTCTTT. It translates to CASSPPGGTEAFF.

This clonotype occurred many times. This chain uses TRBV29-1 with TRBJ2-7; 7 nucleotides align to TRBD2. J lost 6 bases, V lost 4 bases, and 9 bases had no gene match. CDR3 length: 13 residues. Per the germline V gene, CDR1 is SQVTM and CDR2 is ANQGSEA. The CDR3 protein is CSVVGGSQPEQYF. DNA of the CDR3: TGCAGCGTTGTGGGCGGGAGCCAACCCGAGCAGTACTTC.

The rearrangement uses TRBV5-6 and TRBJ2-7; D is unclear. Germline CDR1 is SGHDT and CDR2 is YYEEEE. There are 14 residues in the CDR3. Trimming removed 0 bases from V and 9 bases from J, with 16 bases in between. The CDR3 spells CASSLAAALSGQYF. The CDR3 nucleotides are TGTGCCAGCAGCTTGGCGGCAGCTTTAAGTGGGCAGTACTTC.

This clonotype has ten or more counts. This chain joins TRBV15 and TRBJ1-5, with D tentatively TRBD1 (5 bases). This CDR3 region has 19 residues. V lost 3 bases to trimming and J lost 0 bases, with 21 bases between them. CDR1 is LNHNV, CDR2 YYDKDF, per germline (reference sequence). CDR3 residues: CATSSQPLDILYSNQPQHF. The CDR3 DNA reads TGTGCCACCAGCAGTCAACCTTTGGACATACTATATAGCAATCAGCCCCAGCATTTT.

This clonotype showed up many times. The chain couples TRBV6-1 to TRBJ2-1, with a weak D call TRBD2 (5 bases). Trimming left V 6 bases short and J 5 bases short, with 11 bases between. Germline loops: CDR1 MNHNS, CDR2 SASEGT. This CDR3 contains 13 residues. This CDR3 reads CASSVLGHNEQFF. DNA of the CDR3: TGTGCCAGCAGCGTACTAGGGCACAATGAGCAGTTCTTC.

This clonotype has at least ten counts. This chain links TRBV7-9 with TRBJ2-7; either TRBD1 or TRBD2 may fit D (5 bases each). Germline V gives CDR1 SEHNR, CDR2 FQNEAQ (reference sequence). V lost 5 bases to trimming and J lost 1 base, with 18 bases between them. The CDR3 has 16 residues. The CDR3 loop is CASSPSWDRRSYEQYF. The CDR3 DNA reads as TGTGCCAGCAGCCCGAGCTGGGACCGTCGATCCTACGAGCAGTACTTC. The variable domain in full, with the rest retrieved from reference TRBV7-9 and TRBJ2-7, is DTGVSQNPRHKITKRGQNVTFRCDPISEHNRLYWYRQTLGQGPEFLTYFQNEAQLEKSRLLSDRFSAERPKGSFSTLEIQRTEQGDSAMYLCASSPSWDRRSYEQYFGPGTRLTVT.

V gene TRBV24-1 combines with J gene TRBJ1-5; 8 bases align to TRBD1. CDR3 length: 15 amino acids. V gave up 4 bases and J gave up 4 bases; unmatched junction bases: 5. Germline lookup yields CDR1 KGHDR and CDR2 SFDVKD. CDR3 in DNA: TGTGCCACCAGTGAGCCAGGGGGCGGGAATCAGCCCCAGCATTTT. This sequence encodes CATSEPGGGNQPQHF.

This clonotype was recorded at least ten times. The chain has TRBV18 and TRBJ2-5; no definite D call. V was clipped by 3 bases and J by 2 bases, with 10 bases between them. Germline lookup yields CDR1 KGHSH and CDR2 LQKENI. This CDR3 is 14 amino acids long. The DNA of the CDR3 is TGTGCCAGCTCACCCAGCTGGGCACAAGAGACCCAGTACTTC. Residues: CASSPSWAQETQYF.